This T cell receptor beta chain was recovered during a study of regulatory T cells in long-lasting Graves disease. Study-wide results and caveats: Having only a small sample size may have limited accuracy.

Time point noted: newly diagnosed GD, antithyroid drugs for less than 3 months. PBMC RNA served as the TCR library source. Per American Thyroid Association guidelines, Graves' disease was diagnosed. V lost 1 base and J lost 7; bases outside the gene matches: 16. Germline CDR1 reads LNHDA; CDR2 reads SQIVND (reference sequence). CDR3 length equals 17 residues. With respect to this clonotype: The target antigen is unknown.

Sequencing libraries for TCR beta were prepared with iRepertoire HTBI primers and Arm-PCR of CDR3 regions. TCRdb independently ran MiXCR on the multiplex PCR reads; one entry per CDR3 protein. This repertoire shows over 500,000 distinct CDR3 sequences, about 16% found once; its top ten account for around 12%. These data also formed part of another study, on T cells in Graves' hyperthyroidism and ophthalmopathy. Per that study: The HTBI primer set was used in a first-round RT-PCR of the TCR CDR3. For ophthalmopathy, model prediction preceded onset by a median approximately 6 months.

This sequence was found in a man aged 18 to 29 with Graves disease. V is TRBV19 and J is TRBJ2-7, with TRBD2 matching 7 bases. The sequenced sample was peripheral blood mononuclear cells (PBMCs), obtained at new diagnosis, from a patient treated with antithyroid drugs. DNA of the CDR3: TGTGCCAGTAGTATAGTGGCGGGAGCCTCCGGCGTGGGGGAGCAGTACTTC. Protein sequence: CASSIVAGASGVGEQYF.